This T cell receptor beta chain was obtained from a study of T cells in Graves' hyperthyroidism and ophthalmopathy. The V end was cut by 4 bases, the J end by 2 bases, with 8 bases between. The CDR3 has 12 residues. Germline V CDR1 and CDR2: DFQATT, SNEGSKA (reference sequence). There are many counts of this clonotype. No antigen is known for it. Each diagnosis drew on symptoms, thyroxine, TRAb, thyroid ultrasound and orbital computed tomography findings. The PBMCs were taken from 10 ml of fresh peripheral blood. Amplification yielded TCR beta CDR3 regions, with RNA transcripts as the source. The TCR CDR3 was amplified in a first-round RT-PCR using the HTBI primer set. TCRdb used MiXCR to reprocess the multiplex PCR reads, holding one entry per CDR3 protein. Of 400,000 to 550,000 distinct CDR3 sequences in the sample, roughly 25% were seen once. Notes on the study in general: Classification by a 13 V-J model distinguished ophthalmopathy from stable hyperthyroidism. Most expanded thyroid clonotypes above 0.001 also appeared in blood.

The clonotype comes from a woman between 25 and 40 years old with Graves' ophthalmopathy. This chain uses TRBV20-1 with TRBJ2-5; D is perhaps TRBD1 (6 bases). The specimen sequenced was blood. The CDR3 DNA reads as TGCAGTGCTAACGGACAGCAAGAGACCCAGTACTTC. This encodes CSANGQQETQYF.